These 12 T cell receptor beta chains were all obtained from the same sample, sequenced in a study of CD8 T cells in Susac syndrome (dated by TCRdb to the late 2010s). The protocol used for the library was the immunoSEQ multiplex PCR assay. RNA was extracted using the RNeasy kit, and about 0.5 to 1 ug of the RNA was reverse transcribed with random hexamers. In-frame beta chains were kept once TCRdb had trimmed the public reads at Q25 with fastp and called clones with MiXCR. Each record represents a unique CDR3 protein, reported with the most common genes and DNA among its rows. The sample profile shows some 150,000 distinct CDR3 sequences; approximately 95% of them were found once. The ten largest clonotypes hold around 0.15% of the sample. The source material was CD4+ T cells from PBMCs. The receptors were sampled from a human donor with Susac syndrome.

The V and J genes are TRBV12-3 or TRBV12-4 and TRBJ1-1, with 7 bases identical to TRBD1. J was trimmed by 4 bases and V by 4 bases; bases with no gene match: 6. There are 14 residues in the CDR3. CDR3 region: CASSSSDRATEAFF. CDR3 nucleotides: TGTGCCAGCAGTTCAAGTGACAGGGCCACTGAAGCTTTCTTT.

The genes are TRBV14 and TRBJ1-1; D possibly corresponds to TRBD1 (5 bases). Trimming cost V 4 bases and J 3 bases, with 15 bases left between them. CDR1 and CDR2 (germline): SGHDN, FVKESK. The CDR3 extends over 15 amino acids. The CDR3 DNA sequence: TGTGCCAGCAGCCTCTTAGGCAGGGAAGACACTGAAGCTTTCTTT. Protein sequence: CASSLLGREDTEAFF. The full variable domain, rest sourced from reference TRBV14 and TRBJ1-1, is EAGVTQFPSHSVIEKGQTVTLRCDPISGHDNLYWYRRVMGKEIKFLLHFVKESKQDESGMPNNRFLAERTGGTYSTLKVQPAELEDSGVYFCASSLLGREDTEAFFGQGTRLTVV.

The chain couples TRBV7-2 to TRBJ2-7; D remains unclear. V was shortened by 5 bases and J by 5 bases, with 13 bases between the two germline ends. This CDR3 contains 13 residues. Germline lookup yields CDR1 SGHTA and CDR2 FQGNSA. CDR3: CASSPPSSHEQYF. CDR3 DNA sequence: TGTGCCAGCAGCCCCCCGAGCAGCCACGAGCAGTACTTC.

The rearrangement links TRBV29-1 to TRBJ2-5; 9 bases align to TRBD1. Losses at the gene ends were 7 bases for V and 5 bases for J; bases not matched to a gene: 5. From germline, CDR1 is SQVTM and CDR2 ANQGSEA. This CDR3 has 12 residues. This CDR3 reads CSGRTGVETQYF. In DNA form, the CDR3 reads TGCAGCGGCCGGACAGGGGTTGAGACCCAGTACTTC.

This chain joins TRBV29-1 and TRBJ2-3; 7 bases match TRBD1. V trimming: 4 bases; J trimming: 2 bases; junction bases outside the gene matches: 3. The CDR3 length is 13 residues. Germline assignment: CDR1 SQVTM and CDR2 ANQGSEA. The CDR3 sequence: CSVAGTVTDTQYF. The CDR3 DNA is TGCAGCGTTGCCGGGACAGTCACAGATACGCAGTATTTT.

The chain has TRBV20-1 and TRBJ2-7; tentatively, D is TRBD2 (5 bases). This CDR3 region has 13 residues. Trimming stripped 7 bases from V and 1 base from J, with 14 bases between. Germline loops: CDR1 DFQATT, CDR2 SNEGSKA (reference sequence). CDR3 protein: CSVIKLESYEQYF. The DNA of the CDR3 is TGCAGTGTCATAAAACTAGAATCCTACGAGCAGTACTTC.

The chain recombines TRBV20-1 with TRBJ1-2, with a weak D call TRBD1 (5 bases). The germline CDR1 and CDR2 sequences are DFQATT and SNEGSKA (reference sequence). Trimming stripped 0 bases from V and 4 bases from J, with 12 bases between. The CDR3 is 14 residues long. The CDR3: CSARDEGPPYGYTF. The CDR3 DNA reads as TGCAGTGCTAGAGATGAGGGGCCTCCCTATGGCTACACCTTC.

The V and J genes are TRBV18 and TRBJ1-1; TRBD1 aligns across 7 bases. The germline CDR1 and CDR2 sequences are KGHSH and LQKENI. The CDR3 is made up of 13 amino acids. V lost 3 bases and J lost 5; bases outside the gene matches: 3. The CDR3 protein is CASSPDRVTEAFF. CDR3 DNA: TGTGCCAGCTCACCCGACAGGGTAACTGAAGCTTTCTTT.

This sequence joins TRBV12-3 or TRBV12-4 and TRBJ1-6; D gene uncertain. Between the trimmed V and J ends, which lost 11 bases and 7 bases, there was a span of 12 bases. This CDR3 contains 12 residues. Here the CDR3 reads CAGRTGNSPLHF. The CDR3 nucleotides are TGTGCCGGCCGGACCGGGAATTCACCCCTCCACTTT.

The chain joins TRBV7-9 to TRBJ2-2, with TRBD1 matching 7 bases. CDR1 and CDR2 from the germline V gene are SEHNR and FQNEAQ (reference sequence). Germline trimming cut 5 bases from V and 1 base from J; bases unmatched to any gene: 7. The CDR3 length is 16 residues. DNA for the CDR3: TGTGCCAGCAGCCTGACAGGGCAGTGGAACACCGGGGAGCTGTTTTTT. Amino acid sequence: CASSLTGQWNTGELFF.

The gene calls are TRBV7-3 and TRBJ2-7; D is possibly TRBD2 (5 bases). The CDR3 is made up of 14 amino acids. Germline V CDR1 and CDR2: SGHTA, FQGTGA. Between the trimmed V and J ends, which lost 5 bases and 3 bases, there was a span of 14 bases. CDR3 nucleotide sequence: TGTGCCAGCAGCCCTGAGGGCCTTCGCTACGAGCAGTACTTC. Amino acid sequence: CASSPEGLRYEQYF.

V and J are TRBV7-6 and TRBJ2-3; D possibly corresponds to TRBD1 (5 bases). Germline CDR1 reads SGHVS; CDR2 reads FNYEAQ. The V end was cut by 1 base, the J end by 5 bases, with 10 bases between. The CDR3 loop spans 14 amino acids. The CDR3 region has the DNA TGTGCCAGCAGCTTAGAAGCAGGGATAGATACGCAGTATTTT. This gives the protein CASSLEAGIDTQYF.